These T cell receptor beta chains were read from a single sample in a study of T cells in localized non-small cell lung cancer. TCRdb's table, derived via immunoSEQ multiplex PCR, lists solely in-frame clones and lacks some. Among tens of thousands of clones listed, 75% to 85% were seen once. The input for sequencing was peripheral blood, taken before any cancer treatment. These receptors all stem from a female donor older than 55 with stage I lung adenocarcinoma. Both conserved end residues are part of each CDR3. The D gene is left open where the match is weak. Some rows have no size entry. The others give once, few or many, or a class for an expanded clone.

V	D	J	size	CDR3	DNA
TRBV20-1	.	TRBJ1-1	once	CSAAEGGEAFF	TGCAGTGCTGCTGAAGGGGGGGAAGCTTTCTTT
TRBV7-3	TRBD1	TRBJ2-1	.	CASSAQTGAYNEQFF	TGTGCCAGCAGCGCCCAAACAGGGGCCTACAATGAGCAGTTCTTC
TRBV27	.	TRBJ2-7	.	CASSRLSEQYF	TGTGCCAGCAGCCGACTCTCTGAGCAGTACTTC
TRBV2	TRBD1	TRBJ2-1	.	CASSPGTGGLSNEQFF	TGTGCCAGCAGCCCGGGGACAGGGGGCCTTAGCAATGAGCAGTTCTTC
TRBV4-2	.	TRBJ1-1	few	CASSTQGADTEAFF	TGTGCCAGCAGCACCCAGGGAGCGGACACTGAAGCTTTCTTT
TRBV27	.	TRBJ2-7	.	CASSLRGLALYEQYF	TGTGCCAGCAGTTTACGGGGCCTAGCCCTCTACGAGCAGTACTTC
TRBV7-2	TRBD2	TRBJ2-5	once	CASSTRSGTSGGIQETQYF	TGTGCCAGCAGCACCCGTTCCGGGACTAGCGGGGGGATCCAAGAGACCCAGTACTTC
TRBV6-5	.	TRBJ2-7	.	CASSYDTSGSYEQYF	TGTGCCAGCAGTTACGACACCTCGGGGTCCTACGAGCAGTACTTC
TRBV4-3	TRBD1	TRBJ2-1	.	CASSHGRDRNRNEQFF	TGCGCCAGCAGCCACGGCCGGGACAGGAATCGGAATGAGCAGTTCTTC
TRBV5-8	TRBD2	TRBJ2-5	few	CASSLGLAGGVEETQYF	TGTGCCAGCAGCTTGGGACTAGCGGGAGGGGTAGAAGAGACCCAGTACTTC
TRBV19	.	TRBJ1-2	.	CASSIGPARGYTF	TGTGCCAGTAGTATTGGGCCGGCTAGAGGCTACACCTTC
TRBV19	TRBD1	TRBJ2-7	.	CASSVKPPGTGGSYEQYF	TGTGCCAGTAGTGTCAAGCCTCCCGGGACAGGGGGATCCTACGAGCAGTACTTC
TRBV6-5	.	TRBJ1-6	few	CASSYSMKNLYSPLHF	TGTGCCAGCAGTTACTCGATGAAAAATCTGTATTCACCCCTCCACTTT
TRBV7-8	TRBD1	TRBJ1-4	.	CASSDTGDPNEKLFF	TGTGCCAGCAGCGATACAGGGGACCCTAATGAAAAACTGTTTTTT
TRBV6-6	.	TRBJ1-3	.	CASSYSILSGNTIYF	TGTGCCAGCAGTTACTCGATTCTGTCCGGAAACACCATATATTTT
TRBV11-2	.	TRBJ2-7	.	CASRRRLATYEQYF	TGTGCCAGCCGACGACGCCTCGCCACCTACGAGCAGTACTTC
TRBV11-2	.	TRBJ2-7	.	CASSLNPVGFLPYEQYF	TGTGCCAGCAGCTTAAATCCGGTGGGATTTCTCCCCTACGAGCAGTACTTC
TRBV4-1	.	TRBJ1-2	.	CASSPIPRGGNYGYTF	TGCGCCAGCAGCCCTATCCCGAGGGGAGGGAACTATGGCTACACCTTC
TRBV18	.	TRBJ2-6	.	CASSTMGSGANVLTF	TGTGCCAGCTCCACCATGGGCTCTGGGGCCAACGTCCTGACTTTC
TRBV19	TRBD2	TRBJ2-1	.	CASSARLAGRSYNEQFF	TGTGCCAGTAGTGCTCGACTAGCGGGTCGCTCCTACAATGAGCAGTTCTTC
TRBV9	.	TRBJ1-1	once	CASSVKWNTEAFF	TGTGCCAGCAGCGTAAAATGGAACACTGAAGCTTTCTTT
TRBV6-1	.	TRBJ2-5	.	CASSDMGGEPQETQYF	TGTGCCAGCAGTGATATGGGGGGAGAGCCCCAAGAGACCCAGTACTTC
TRBV19	.	TRBJ2-4	.	CASSIDFLSSAGAKNIQYF	TGTGCCAGTAGTATAGATTTTCTCAGTTCGGCGGGGGCCAAAAACATTCAGTACTTC
TRBV4-2	.	TRBJ2-7	.	CASSQDLSEQYF	TGTGCCAGCAGCCAAGATCTCTCCGAGCAGTACTTC
TRBV5-4	TRBD2	TRBJ2-3	.	CASSLGSGGRGTDTQYF	TGTGCCAGCAGCTTGGGAAGTGGCGGGAGAGGAACAGATACGCAGTATTTT
TRBV6-6	TRBD1	TRBJ1-1	.	CASSRTGVNTEAFF	TGTGCCAGCAGTAGGACAGGGGTGAACACTGAAGCTTTCTTT
TRBV5-1	TRBD2	TRBJ2-2	.	CASSLTLAGTNTGELFF	TGCGCCAGCAGCTTGACCTTAGCGGGGACGAACACCGGGGAGCTGTTTTTT
TRBV28	TRBD1	TRBJ2-7	.	CASSWTGDYEQYF	TGTGCCAGCAGCTGGACAGGGGACTACGAGCAGTACTTC
TRBV5-1	.	TRBJ2-2	.	CASTLTTNTGELFF	TGCGCCAGCACTCTGACAACGAACACCGGGGAGCTGTTTTTT
TRBV7-9	TRBD1	TRBJ2-7	once	CASSFRTGGSYEQYF	TGTGCCAGCAGCTTCAGGACAGGGGGCTCCTACGAGCAGTACTTC
TRBV11-2	.	TRBJ2-7	.	CASSLRGYEQYF	TGTGCCAGCAGCTTACGGGGCTACGAGCAGTACTTC
TRBV7-9	TRBD1	TRBJ1-1	.	CASSSVQGALNTEAFF	TGTGCCAGCAGTTCTGTACAGGGGGCCTTGAACACTGAAGCTTTCTTT
TRBV19	TRBD2	TRBJ2-7	once	CASSEVRGGEQYF	TGTGCCAGTAGTGAAGTCCGGGGAGGGGAGCAGTACTTC
TRBV7-3	.	TRBJ1-1	.	CASSTRVNTEAFF	TGTGCCAGCAGCACCAGGGTGAACACTGAAGCTTTCTTT
TRBV19	.	TRBJ2-5	.	CASSIQQGKETQYF	TGTGCCAGTAGTATACAACAGGGTAAAGAGACCCAGTACTTC
TRBV14	.	TRBJ1-5	.	CASSPDSSNQPQHF	TGTGCCAGCAGTCCGGACAGTAGCAATCAGCCCCAGCATTTT
TRBV6-6	.	TRBJ1-3	.	CASTFYSGNTIYF	TGTGCCAGTACCTTTTACTCTGGAAACACCATATATTTT
TRBV30	.	TRBJ2-5	.	CAWNLRREETQYF	TGTGCCTGGAATTTACGGCGGGAAGAGACCCAGTACTTC
TRBV6-1	.	TRBJ1-2	.	CASSEGARGDYGYTF	TGTGCCAGCAGTGAGGGGGCTCGGGGGGACTATGGCTACACCTTC
TRBV4-1	.	TRBJ2-7	.	CASSRDSGAYEQYF	TGCGCCAGCAGCCGGGACAGCGGGGCCTACGAGCAGTACTTC
TRBV6-5	.	TRBJ2-7	.	CASSYGPGSYEQYF	TGTGCCAGCAGTTATGGGCCGGGTTCCTACGAGCAGTACTTC
TRBV4-2	TRBD2	TRBJ2-1	.	CASSQEIAGAGYNEQFF	TGTGCCAGCAGCCAAGAAATAGCGGGAGCGGGCTACAATGAGCAGTTCTTC
TRBV5-8	TRBD2	TRBJ2-5	.	CASRAGTSGTQETQYF	TGTGCCAGCAGGGCCGGGACTAGCGGTACCCAAGAGACCCAGTACTTC
TRBV27	.	TRBJ1-1	.	CASSSQGITEAFF	TGTGCCAGCAGCTCTCAGGGGATCACTGAAGCTTTCTTT
TRBV27	TRBD2	TRBJ2-7	.	CASSSLAGGLEQYF	TGTGCCAGCAGTTCACTAGCGGGAGGGCTCGAGCAGTACTTC
TRBV5-6	.	TRBJ1-1	.	CASSFAGANTEAFF	TGTGCCAGCAGCTTCGCAGGGGCGAACACTGAAGCTTTCTTT
TRBV6-1	.	TRBJ2-2	.	CASSAIGELFF	TGTGCCAGCAGCGCAATTGGGGAGCTGTTTTTT
TRBV29-1	TRBD2	TRBJ2-1	few	CSVDVAGVYNEQFF	TGCAGCGTTGATGTGGCGGGAGTCTACAATGAGCAGTTCTTC
TRBV6-6	.	TRBJ1-1	.	CASRTTVRGTEAFF	TGTGCCAGCAGGACTACAGTGAGGGGGACTGAAGCTTTCTTT
TRBV7-8	TRBD1	TRBJ1-2	.	CASSSSGTGINGYTF	TGTGCCAGCAGCTCCTCCGGGACAGGGATCAATGGCTACACCTTC
TRBV15	.	TRBJ2-5	.	CATSRDLTTGSQTQYF	TGTGCCACCAGCAGAGATCTTACCACGGGTTCGCAGACCCAGTACTTC
TRBV7-8	TRBD1	TRBJ1-1	.	CASSLSGAGGWEAFF	TGTGCCAGCAGCTTATCGGGCGCAGGGGGCTGGGAAGCTTTCTTT
TRBV2	.	TRBJ1-5	.	CASNRQDNQPQHF	TGTGCCAGCAACAGACAGGATAATCAGCCCCAGCATTTT
TRBV27	TRBD1	TRBJ1-1	.	CASRRAGGGTEAFF	TGTGCCAGCAGGAGGGCAGGGGGAGGGACTGAAGCTTTCTTT
TRBV5-4	.	TRBJ2-1	.	CASSLYGGNEQFF	TGTGCCAGCAGCTTGTACGGGGGCAATGAGCAGTTCTTC
TRBV9	.	TRBJ1-6	.	CASSAVAGGIAPLHF	TGTGCCAGCAGCGCAGTCGCCGGGGGTATAGCACCCCTCCACTTT
TRBV19	.	TRBJ2-5	.	CALWEVLVETQYF	TGTGCCTTATGGGAAGTATTGGTCGAGACCCAGTACTTC
TRBV7-2	.	TRBJ2-4	.	CASSSTASDIAKNIQYF	TGTGCCAGCAGTTCAACTGCTAGCGATATAGCCAAAAACATTCAGTACTTC